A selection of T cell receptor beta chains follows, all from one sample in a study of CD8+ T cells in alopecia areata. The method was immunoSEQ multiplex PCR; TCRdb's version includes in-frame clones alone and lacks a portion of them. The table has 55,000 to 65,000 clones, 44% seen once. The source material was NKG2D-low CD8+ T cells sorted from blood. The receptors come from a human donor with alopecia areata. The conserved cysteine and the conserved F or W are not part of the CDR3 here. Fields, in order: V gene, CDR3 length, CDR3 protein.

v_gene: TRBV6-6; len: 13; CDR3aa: ASSYSDPSGNEQY
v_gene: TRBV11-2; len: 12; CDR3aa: ASSLPGIQETQY
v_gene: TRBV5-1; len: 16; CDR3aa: ASSLIGQGRSGANVLT
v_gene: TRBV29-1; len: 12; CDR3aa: SVKRVGAKNIQY
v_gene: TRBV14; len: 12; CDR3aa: ASSLEGQSNGLF
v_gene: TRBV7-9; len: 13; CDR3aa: ASSLSPGRSTEAF
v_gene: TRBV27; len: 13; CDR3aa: ASGSLAGVVYEQY
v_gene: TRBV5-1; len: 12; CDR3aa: ASSMGQNSYEQY
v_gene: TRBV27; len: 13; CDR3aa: ASSPRAGRNTEAF
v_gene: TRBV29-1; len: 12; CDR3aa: SVDPGQGVDEAF
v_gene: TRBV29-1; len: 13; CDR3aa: SVAPGRGTGYTQY
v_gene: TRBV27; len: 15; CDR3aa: ATRGSGDPSSYNEQF
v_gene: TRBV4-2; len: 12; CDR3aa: ASREGVGYNEQF
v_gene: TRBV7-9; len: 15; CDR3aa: ASSTPGQGAFKNIQY
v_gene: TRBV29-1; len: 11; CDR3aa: SVGGAGANVLT
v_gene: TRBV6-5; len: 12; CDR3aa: ASSYGRKPYEQY
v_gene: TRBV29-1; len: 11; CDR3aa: SVNTGVTGELF
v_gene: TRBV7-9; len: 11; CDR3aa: ASSLPQVDGYT
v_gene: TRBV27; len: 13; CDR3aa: ASSSGLAVSYEQY
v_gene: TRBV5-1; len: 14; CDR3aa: ASSLVGSSGGNEQF
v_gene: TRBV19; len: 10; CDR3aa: ASSIDPEAAF
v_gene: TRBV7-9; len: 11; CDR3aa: ASSLPGPSGYT
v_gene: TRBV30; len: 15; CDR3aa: AWSGDYASGMGYEQY
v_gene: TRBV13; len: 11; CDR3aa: ASSFGQGIEQY